This T cell receptor (beta chain) was sequenced in a study of early T cells in non-severe SARS-CoV-2 infection. TCRdb re-called the 5' RACE reads through MiXCR, storing one row per CDR3 protein. The sample lists about 80,000 distinct CDR3 sequences, 12% occurring once. In germline, CDR1 is SGHAT, CDR2 FQNNGV. The CDR3 loop spans 14 amino acids. V lost 3 bases, J lost 5 bases, and 5 bases stayed unmatched. Sequenced: whole blood. This clonotype was sampled from an adult who was a healthcare worker with PCR-confirmed SARS-CoV-2 infection or an uninfected control (not recorded which). The V and J genes are TRBV11-2 and TRBJ1-1, with TRBD1 identical over 8 bases. The CDR3: CASSFSGGRTEAFF. The CDR3 nucleotides are TGTGCCAGCAGCTTTTCAGGGGGCAGGACTGAAGCTTTCTTT.